A selection of T cell receptor beta chains follows, all from one sample in a study of cytomegalovirus exposure and HLA in healthy donors. Profiling relied on immunoSEQ multiplex PCR, and the TCRdb table lists in-frame clones only, not all of them. Among about 220,000 clones listed, 82% were seen once. Sequencing was performed on PBMCs. Every receptor here comes from a man aged 40-50 years in good health and CMV-seropositive. CDR3s include the opening cysteine and the closing phenylalanine or tryptophan. Fields, in order: J gene, D gene, V gene, clone size, CDR3 protein, CDR3 DNA. D genes are given only for firm matches. Size is omitted from some rows. Given values are once, few, many or a class for expanded clones.

J gene: TRBJ2-2; D gene: .; V gene: TRBV29-1; clone size: .; CDR3 protein: CSVVGSTGELFF; CDR3 DNA: TGCAGCGTTGTCGGGAGCACCGGGGAGCTGTTTTTT
J gene: TRBJ2-1; D gene: .; V gene: TRBV5-6; clone size: .; CDR3 protein: CASSFPFHSSYNEQFF; CDR3 DNA: TGTGCCAGCAGCTTCCCCTTTCATAGCTCCTACAATGAGCAGTTCTTC
J gene: TRBJ1-5; D gene: .; V gene: TRBV30; clone size: .; CDR3 protein: CAWSVDSFNQPQHF; CDR3 DNA: TGTGCCTGGAGTGTGGACAGCTTCAATCAGCCCCAGCATTTT
J gene: TRBJ2-2; D gene: .; V gene: TRBV29-1; clone size: once; CDR3 protein: CSVAQALTGELFF; CDR3 DNA: TGCAGCGTTGCACAGGCCCTCACCGGGGAGCTGTTTTTT
J gene: TRBJ2-1; D gene: .; V gene: TRBV11-2; clone size: once; CDR3 protein: CASSELEQFF; CDR3 DNA: TGTGCCAGCAGCGAGCTTGAGCAGTTCTTC
J gene: TRBJ2-5; D gene: .; V gene: TRBV2; clone size: .; CDR3 protein: CASKEGTKTQYF; CDR3 DNA: TGTGCCAGCAAAGAGGGAACCAAGACCCAGTACTTC
J gene: TRBJ2-5; D gene: .; V gene: TRBV5-1; clone size: .; CDR3 protein: CASSLEAGGGETQYF; CDR3 DNA: TGCGCCAGCAGCTTGGAGGCAGGGGGAGGAGAGACCCAGTACTTC
J gene: TRBJ2-3; D gene: .; V gene: TRBV7-2; clone size: .; CDR3 protein: CASSLGGRAKDTQYF; CDR3 DNA: TGTGCCAGCAGCCTTGGGGGCAGGGCAAAGGATACGCAGTATTTT
J gene: TRBJ1-2; D gene: TRBD1; V gene: TRBV5-4; clone size: .; CDR3 protein: CASSLPSDRAIGYGYTF; CDR3 DNA: TGTGCCAGCAGCCTACCAAGTGACAGGGCCATAGGCTATGGCTACACCTTC
J gene: TRBJ2-5; D gene: .; V gene: TRBV7-9; clone size: .; CDR3 protein: CASSLARGAQETQYF; CDR3 DNA: TGTGCCAGCAGCTTAGCTCGGGGGGCCCAAGAGACCCAGTACTTC
J gene: TRBJ2-3; D gene: .; V gene: TRBV15; clone size: .; CDR3 protein: CATSRDLEDTQYF; CDR3 DNA: TGTGCCACCAGCAGAGATCTAGAAGATACGCAGTATTTT
J gene: TRBJ2-3; D gene: .; V gene: TRBV7-9; clone size: .; CDR3 protein: CASSPSSGTQYF; CDR3 DNA: TGTGCCAGCAGCCCGAGCTCCGGTACGCAGTATTTT
J gene: TRBJ2-2; D gene: TRBD2; V gene: TRBV7-2; clone size: .; CDR3 protein: CASSRPGLAGGRTGELFF; CDR3 DNA: TGTGCCAGCAGCAGACCGGGACTAGCGGGAGGGCGGACCGGGGAGCTGTTTTTT
J gene: TRBJ2-1; D gene: TRBD2; V gene: TRBV27; clone size: .; CDR3 protein: CASSLGGSKQFF; CDR3 DNA: TGTGCCAGCAGTTTAGGCGGGAGTAAGCAGTTCTTC
J gene: TRBJ1-1; D gene: TRBD1; V gene: TRBV7-2; clone size: .; CDR3 protein: CASSLDRGTEAFF; CDR3 DNA: TGTGCCAGCAGCTTAGACAGGGGTACTGAAGCTTTCTTT
J gene: TRBJ1-1; D gene: .; V gene: TRBV6-1; clone size: .; CDR3 protein: CASRVGGGTEAFF; CDR3 DNA: TGTGCCAGCAGGGTTGGGGGGGGCACTGAAGCTTTCTTT
J gene: TRBJ2-1; D gene: TRBD1; V gene: TRBV2; clone size: few; CDR3 protein: CASKRQGAYNEQFF; CDR3 DNA: TGTGCCAGCAAGAGGCAGGGGGCTTACAATGAGCAGTTCTTC
J gene: TRBJ2-2; D gene: .; V gene: TRBV7-7; clone size: few; CDR3 protein: CASSPPTGELFF; CDR3 DNA: TGTGCCAGCAGCCCTCCCACCGGGGAGCTGTTTTTT
J gene: TRBJ2-1; D gene: .; V gene: TRBV27; clone size: .; CDR3 protein: CASSPQVLANYEQFF; CDR3 DNA: TGTGCCAGCAGTCCTCAGGTCCTAGCGAACTATGAGCAGTTCTTC
J gene: TRBJ1-5; D gene: TRBD1; V gene: TRBV7-9; clone size: .; CDR3 protein: CASSLVGTGDQPQHF; CDR3 DNA: TGTGCCAGCAGCTTAGTCGGGACAGGGGATCAGCCCCAGCATTTT
J gene: TRBJ2-1; D gene: TRBD1; V gene: TRBV11-2; clone size: .; CDR3 protein: CASSVRDSSSYNEQFF; CDR3 DNA: TGTGCCAGCAGCGTCCGGGACAGTAGCTCCTACAATGAGCAGTTCTTC
J gene: TRBJ1-1; D gene: .; V gene: TRBV30; clone size: .; CDR3 protein: CAWSEQGVTEAFF; CDR3 DNA: TGTGCCTGGAGTGAACAGGGAGTGACTGAAGCTTTCTTT
J gene: TRBJ1-2; D gene: TRBD1; V gene: TRBV29-1; clone size: once; CDR3 protein: CSVQGALWYGYTF; CDR3 DNA: TGCAGCGTTCAGGGGGCCTTATGGTATGGCTACACCTTC
J gene: TRBJ1-5; D gene: TRBD1; V gene: TRBV5-6; clone size: .; CDR3 protein: CASSLAPHRGNQPQHF; CDR3 DNA: TGTGCCAGCAGCTTGGCCCCACACAGGGGGAATCAGCCCCAGCATTTT
J gene: TRBJ2-7; D gene: .; V gene: TRBV18; clone size: .; CDR3 protein: CASSPSGASSYEQYF; CDR3 DNA: TGTGCCAGCTCACCATCCGGAGCGAGCTCCTACGAGCAGTACTTC
J gene: TRBJ1-5; D gene: .; V gene: TRBV6-5; clone size: .; CDR3 protein: CASSPMGSGNQPQHF; CDR3 DNA: TGTGCCAGCAGTCCTATGGGGAGCGGCAACCAGCCCCAGCATTTT
J gene: TRBJ2-3; D gene: .; V gene: TRBV6-1; clone size: few; CDR3 protein: CASSADSGRGPDTQYF; CDR3 DNA: TGTGCCAGCAGTGCCGACTCAGGGCGGGGGCCAGATACGCAGTATTTT